This T cell receptor beta chain emerged from a study of blood T cell repertoires in COVID-19 (dated by TCRdb to the early 2020s). Regarding the study in general: The collaborator samples originated in the United States, Italy and Spain and spanned the acute and convalescent phases of COVID-19. The material from the prospective study consisted of cDNA or gDNA derived from T cells, B-cell-depleted T cells, or PBMCs. Subjects who had been exposed to COVID-19, were actively infected with it, or had recovered from it provided the deeply sampled blood TCRbeta repertoires that made up the dataset. The repertoires were released in a freely available public database meant as a resource for research on the immune response to SARS-CoV-2. Samples came from the ongoing ImmuneRACE study (first 160 participants) plus 1,254 subjects from 6 global collaborators. The sample metadata nearly always contained a de-identified subject ID, COVID-19 status, age in years and sex. HLA class I and class II types, where available, came from metadata supplied by the sample provider rather than from assay-based typing. Beyond this particular receptor, the publication reports: The amount of clinical and demographic metadata varied by source and participant and was provided uncurated.

The immunoSEQ Assay, a bias-controlled multiplex PCR, was used to amplify TCRbeta CDR3 regions from genomic DNA. The authors' pipeline ran thus. The number of nucleated cells in each sample was estimated by amplification of reference gene primers within the assay. To quantify the absolute abundance of each unique TCRbeta CDR3 rearrangement, sequence reads were collapsed and filtered. For each sample, productive Simpson clonality was calculated as the square root of Simpson's diversity index across productive rearrangements. Entries here come from immuneACCESS through TCRdb and include only in-frame sequences with V and J called. Some clones fail to appear in such tables; in the studies checked, an unresolved V gene covers under half of the shortfall, and the cause of the remainder is unknown. The V and J calls and clone size were taken over from that table, and D and trimming were inferred from the DNA. A total of about 240,000 clones appear in this sample, approximately 80% of them only once. Clones ranked in the top ten supply 3% to 4% of the sample.

Each collaborating institution followed its own protocols to collect whole blood in K2EDTA tubes. For TCRbeta analysis, collaborators shipped samples in one of three forms: frozen whole blood, isolated PBMCs, or DNA extracted from either of those sample types. As to this clone: Its antigen is currently not known. Per-base qualities were not stored, and no clone one base away is much larger.

V and J are trimmed by 5 bases and 4 bases, and the gene matches miss 9 bases of the junction. The CDR3 starts with the cysteine, ends with the phenylalanine, and has 15 residues. Only the CDR3 portion is preserved as DNA: 45 bases, with reading frame beginning at the first base. The germline V gene yields SGHTA for CDR1 and FQGNSA for CDR2. This receptor chain uses TRBV7-2 and TRBJ2-7; 9 central bases correspond to TRBD2. This receptor was identified in a woman under 30 with acute or convalescent COVID-19. Sequencing input: peripheral blood. The sequence in DNA is TGTGCCAGCAGCCCCCCAGCGGGAGGCTGGTACGAGCAGTACTTC. The encoded protein is CASSPPAGGWYEQYF. The CDR3 plus the reference TRBV7-2 and TRBJ2-7 genes for the other parts give the full variable domain: GAGVSQSPSNKVTEKGKDVELRCDPISGHTALYWYRQSLGQGLEFLIYFQGNSAPDKSGLPSDRFSAERTGGSVSTLTIQRTQQEDSAVYLCASSPPAGGWYEQYFGPGTRLTVT.